The 7 T cell receptor beta chains below were found in one sample sequenced in a study of blood T cell repertoires in COVID-19 (dated by TCRdb to 2020 to 2021). The library was generated by the immunoSEQ multiplex PCR assay. Not all clones reach the TCRdb copy of this immuneACCESS table, which keeps in-frame sequences only. Checked studies attribute under half of the gap to unresolved V genes and leave the rest unexplained. This sample comprises 300,000 or so clones, just over 85% of them detected only once. More than 9% of the sample belongs to the ten largest clones. Sequencing input: PBMCs or T cells enriched from blood (not recorded which). The receptor set was obtained from a woman under 30 who had recovered from COVID-19.

This clone occurred a few times. The V and J genes are TRBV12-5 and TRBJ1-1; no clear D. Trimming pared 3 bases from V and 6 bases from J, leaving 11 bases between. Germline CDR1 LGHNT, CDR2 FRNRAP. The CDR3 length is 13 residues. DNA for the CDR3: TGTGCTAGTGGTTTTGCGGAATTCGCTGAAGCTTTCTTT. Amino acid sequence: CASGFAEFAEAFF.

This clone was seen a single time. The V and J genes are TRBV28 and TRBJ2-3, with 11 nucleotides matching TRBD2. V lost 6 bases, J lost 0 bases, and 8 bases stayed unmatched. The CDR3 runs 17 residues. From germline, CDR1 is MDHEN and CDR2 SYDVKM. The CDR3 is CASRLAGGPGSTDTQYF. The CDR3 coding sequence is TGTGCCAGCAGGCTAGCGGGAGGCCCCGGAAGCACAGATACGCAGTATTTT.

The chain combines TRBV28 with TRBJ1-5; perhaps TRBD1 as D (5 bases). CDR3 length: 12 amino acids. V dropped 4 bases and J dropped 5 bases, with 6 bases sitting between them. Germline V lookup: CDR1 MDHEN, CDR2 SYDVKM. The CDR3 nucleotides read TGTGCCAGCAGTTCGACAGATCAGCCCCAGCATTTT. Translation gives CASSSTDQPQHF.

The V call is TRBV30, the J call TRBJ2-3, with 13 bases matching TRBD2. The V and J ends lost 6 bases and 7 bases, in that order; junction bases with no gene match: 7. The CDR3 length is 14 residues. CDR1 is GTSNPN, CDR2 SVGIG, per germline (reference sequence). The CDR3 loop reads CACGTSGGANTQYF. The DNA of the CDR3 is TGTGCCTGCGGTACTAGCGGGGGGGCAAATACGCAGTATTTT.

CDR3 bases: TGTGCCAGCAGCGCTACCGGAAACACCATATATTTT. It yields the protein CASSATGNTIYF. The chain recombines TRBV3-1 (or the pseudogene TRBV3-2) with TRBJ1-3; D is unclear. CDR3 size: 12 residues. Germline V gives CDR1 LGHDT, CDR2 YNNKEL (reference sequence). Trimming cost V 5 bases and J 4 bases, with 6 bases left between them.

This chain uses TRBV5-1 with TRBJ1-2; 10 bases align to TRBD1. The germline gives CDR1 SGHRS, CDR2 YFSETQ. After removal of 2 bases from V and 4 bases from J, the junction contained 11 bases not matched to a gene. The CDR3 is made up of 17 amino acids. In nucleotides, the CDR3 is TGCGCCAGCAGCTTTGGACAGGGGGGTCACACACTCTATGGCTACACCTTC. Translating gives CASSFGQGGHTLYGYTF.

The V gene is TRBV7-9, the J gene TRBJ2-2; 8 positions agree with TRBD1. V lost 4 bases and J lost 7; bases outside the gene matches: 11. The germline V gene encodes CDR1 SEHNR and CDR2 FQNEAQ (reference sequence). The CDR3 loop spans 16 amino acids. The CDR3 protein is CASSSNIRQGFGELFF. Here the CDR3 DNA reads TGTGCCAGCAGCTCCAATATTAGACAGGGGTTCGGGGAGCTGTTTTTT.